Below are 32 T cell receptor beta chains sequenced from a single sample in a study of beta chain features in type 1 diabetes. The entirety of the isolated RNA underwent reverse transcription, so expressed TCRB transcripts were sequenced. The table came from immunoSEQ multiplex PCR; TCRdb's copy has only in-frame clones and leaves some out. The sample contains 350,000 to 450,000 clones, around 16% of which appear only once. Sample: naive CD4+ T cells from blood. These receptors were obtained from a woman aged 18-29 years in good health.

The chain couples TRBV2 to TRBJ2-3; D may be TRBD2 (5 bases). The CDR3 is 14 residues long. The V gene lost 3 bases and the J gene lost 1 base, with 8 bases spanning the gap. From germline, CDR1 is SNHLY and CDR2 FYNNEI. This chain's CDR3 is CASSDLGGTDTQYF. As DNA, the CDR3 is TGTGCCAGCAGTGATCTGGGAGGCACAGATACGCAGTATTTT.

This clone showed up just a few times. This chain links TRBV2 with TRBJ2-3, with a weak D call TRBD2 (7 bases). Germline V gene lookup returns CDR1 SNHLY and CDR2 FYNNEI. The CDR3 runs 15 residues. V lost 6 bases, J lost 3 bases, and 16 bases lay in between. The CDR3 DNA reads TGTGCCAGCAGACGGGGGGCAGTTAGAACAGATACGCAGTATTTT. Protein sequence: CASRRGAVRTDTQYF.

This clone was detected only a few times. The J gene is TRBJ1-4, the V gene TRBV11-2; D uncertain. This CDR3 is built from 13 residues. V was pared by 2 bases and J by 8 bases, with 9 bases between. Germline CDR1 SGHAT, CDR2 FQNNGV. CDR3 loop: CASSLYIGEKLFF. DNA of the CDR3: TGTGCCAGCAGCTTATACATTGGCGAAAAACTGTTTTTT.

This clone was seen a handful of times. This chain joins TRBV11-2 and TRBJ2-5, with 8 bases fitting TRBD1. Germline CDR1 and CDR2: SGHAT and FQNNGV. This CDR3 region has 13 residues. J gave up 6 bases and V 5 bases, and 5 bases lay outside the gene matches. The CDR3 coding sequence is TGTGCCAGCAGCACCGACAGGGGACAGACCCAGTACTTC. This encodes CASSTDRGQTQYF.

The gene calls are TRBV6-5 and TRBJ2-1; the match to TRBD2 covers 12 bases. V lost 0 bases to trimming and J lost 5 bases; unmatched junction nucleotides: 2. The CDR3 is 16 residues long. CDR1 is MNHEY, CDR2 SVGAGI, per germline. CDR3 DNA: TGTGCCAGCAGTTACTCGCTAGCGGGGGGGGACAATGAGCAGTTCTTC. Encoded protein: CASSYSLAGGDNEQFF.

This clone was seen a handful of times. The chain joins TRBV30 to TRBJ1-4; 8 bases are a match to TRBD1. The trim removed 4 bases at V and 7 bases at J, leaving 8 bases unmatched. Germline V gene data show CDR1 as GTSNPN and CDR2 as SVGIG (reference sequence). The CDR3 totals 14 residues. CDR3 sequence (DNA): TGTGCCTGGACCCAGGGGGCAAATGGTGAAAAACTGTTTTTT. Encoded protein: CAWTQGANGEKLFF.

The sample holds a few counts of this clone. The V gene is TRBV18, the J gene TRBJ1-2, with D maybe TRBD1 (5 bases). This CDR3 contains 13 residues. Germline-derived CDR1 and CDR2 are KGHSH and LQKENI. Trimming left V 1 base short and J 6 bases short, with 9 bases between. The chain's CDR3 is CASSPQLGDGYTF. The CDR3 DNA sequence: TGTGCCAGCTCACCACAGTTAGGGGATGGCTACACCTTC.

The chain employs TRBV4-1 and TRBJ2-3; the match to TRBD2 covers 11 bases. The germline V gene encodes CDR1 MGHRA and CDR2 YSYEKL. Losses at the gene ends were 0 bases for V and 5 bases for J; bases not matched to a gene: 10. The CDR3 is 18 residues long. The CDR3 loop reads CASSQDRVAGGPGDTQYF. In DNA form, the CDR3 reads TGCGCCAGCAGCCAAGATCGAGTAGCGGGAGGGCCTGGAGATACGCAGTATTTT.

This chain joins TRBV5-1 and TRBJ2-5, with TRBD1 matching 11 bases. From germline, CDR1 is SGHRS and CDR2 YFSETQ. V lost 4 bases to trimming and J lost 2 bases; unmatched junction nucleotides: 10. The CDR3 consists of 17 residues. In DNA form, the CDR3 reads TGCGCCAGCAGCCCCTACGGGACAGGGGGGTCTCAAGAGACCCAGTACTTC. Residues: CASSPYGTGGSQETQYF.

This clone was detected a few times. The chain employs TRBV6-6 and TRBJ2-7, with 9 bases matching TRBD2. Germline V gene sequence: CDR1 MNHNY, CDR2 SVGAGI (reference sequence). The CDR3 loop spans 14 amino acids. V lost 5 bases, J lost 3 bases, and 5 bases stayed unmatched. The CDR3: CASSQGLALYEQYF. As DNA, the CDR3 is TGTGCCAGCAGTCAGGGACTAGCCCTCTACGAGCAGTACTTC.

This clone came up a few times. This rearrangement joins TRBV4-3 to TRBJ2-1; possibly TRBD2 for D (6 bases). Trimming cost V 1 base and J 0 bases, with 10 bases left between them. Germline values: CDR1 LGHNA, CDR2 YSLEER. The CDR3 totals 16 residues. The CDR3 region is CASSQVAGSSYNEQFF. CDR3 nucleotide sequence: TGCGCCAGCAGCCAAGTGGCGGGGAGCTCCTACAATGAGCAGTTCTTC.

The rearrangement joins TRBV7-8 to TRBJ2-7, with 10 bases fitting TRBD2. This CDR3 contains 19 residues. Germline V lookup: CDR1 SGHVS, CDR2 FQNEAQ. With 0 bases clipped from V and 4 bases from J, the junction kept 15 bases outside the gene matches. The CDR3 spells CASSLARLAGGSGGYEQYF. The CDR3 nucleotides read TGTGCCAGCAGCTTAGCGCGGTTAGCGGGAGGCTCCGGGGGGTACGAGCAGTACTTC.

The table lists this clone with a count of one. J is TRBJ1-5 and V is TRBV19, with TRBD1 identical over 9 bases. CDR3 length: 15 amino acids. V trimming: 5 bases; J trimming: 1 base; junction bases outside the gene matches: 3. Germline CDR1 LNHDA, CDR2 SQIVND (reference sequence). CDR3 protein: CASSWDRASNQPQHF. CDR3 nucleotide sequence: TGTGCCAGTAGTTGGGACAGGGCGAGCAATCAGCCCCAGCATTTT.

This clone was detected only a few times. The chain employs TRBV5-1 and TRBJ2-1; TRBD1 matches 7 bases. Germline V gene lookup returns CDR1 SGHRS and CDR2 YFSETQ. V dropped 4 bases and J dropped 7; count of bases not matched to a gene: 14. The CDR3 is 16 residues long. This CDR3 reads CASSPKPGQTTNEQFF. Here the CDR3 DNA reads TGCGCCAGCAGCCCCAAACCGGGACAGACTACTAATGAGCAGTTCTTC.

V usage is TRBV9 and J usage is TRBJ2-3, with D maybe TRBD1 (6 bases). Trimming removed 1 base from V and 1 base from J, with 10 bases in between. Germline CDR1 reads SGDLS; CDR2 reads YYNGEE. The CDR3 is 15 amino acids. CDR3 DNA: TGTGCCAGCAGCGTAACAGGGTTGGGCACAGATACGCAGTATTTT. This encodes CASSVTGLGTDTQYF.

In this sample, this clone turned up a few times. The rearrangement links TRBV6-1 to TRBJ1-1; 7 nucleotides agree with TRBD1. This CDR3 region has 17 residues. Germline loops: CDR1 MNHNS, CDR2 SASEGT. V trimming: 4 bases; J trimming: 2 bases; junction bases outside the gene matches: 13. The DNA for the CDR3 is TGTGCCAGCAGTGCCGTCTGGAAGGGGGCGGTAAACACTGAAGCTTTCTTT. Its translation: CASSAVWKGAVNTEAFF.

Comments on this clone: Other DNA sequences in this sample translate to the same CDR3. V and J are TRBV29-1 and TRBJ1-5; a weak D match, TRBD1 (6 bases). CDR3 length: 12 residues. The germline gives CDR1 SQVTM, CDR2 ANQGSEA. Deletions cut 6 bases from V and 1 base from J, with 7 bases between. The CDR3 region has the DNA TGCAGCGTGCAGGGGAGCAATCAGCCCCAGCATTTT. This gives the protein CSVQGSNQPQHF.

The chain employs TRBV18 and TRBJ2-2; D not certain. V gave up 3 bases and J gave up 0 bases, with 5 bases separating them. Germline V gives CDR1 KGHSH, CDR2 LQKENI. The CDR3 is 14 residues long. CDR3 bases: TGTGCCAGCTCACCCCAATCGAACACCGGGGAGCTGTTTTTT. Translating it yields CASSPQSNTGELFF.

This clone was counted only a few times. The chain recombines TRBV29-1 with TRBJ1-5, with TRBD1 as a possible D gene (5 bases). CDR1 and CDR2 from the germline V gene are SQVTM and ANQGSEA. V shed 6 bases and J shed 4 bases, with 16 bases lying between them. This CDR3 has 14 amino acids. CDR3 protein: CSVATDMGNQPQHF. The DNA for the CDR3 is TGCAGCGTAGCAACGGACATGGGGAATCAGCCCCAGCATTTT.

This clone showed up just a few times. The chain is built from TRBV14 and TRBJ2-7; TRBD1 aligns across 12 bases. Germline V gene lookup returns CDR1 SGHDN and CDR2 FVKESK. Trimming took 0 bases from V and 5 from J; bases not matched to a gene: 11. The CDR3 length is 18 residues. CDR3 in amino acids: CASSQDLGSGTGGDEQYF. CDR3 nucleotide sequence: TGTGCCAGCAGCCAAGATTTGGGTTCCGGGACAGGGGGCGACGAGCAGTACTTC.

The V and J genes are TRBV7-9 and TRBJ2-2; perhaps TRBD2 as D (6 bases). The germline V gene has CDR1 SEHNR and CDR2 FQNEAQ (reference sequence). V lost 3 bases and J lost 6, with 20 bases in between. The CDR3 is 17 residues long. CDR3 sequence reads: CASSFPRETVVAGELFF. The CDR3 DNA sequence: TGTGCCAGCAGCTTCCCCCGGGAGACAGTCGTTGCCGGGGAGCTGTTTTTT.

The rearrangement uses TRBV30 and TRBJ1-4, with D hard to call. The CDR3 has 11 residues. Trimming left V 3 bases short and J 7 bases short, with 6 bases between. From germline, CDR1 is GTSNPN and CDR2 SVGIG (reference sequence). The CDR3 DNA reads as TGTGCCTGGAGGTTCGGTGAAAAACTGTTTTTT. It encodes CAWRFGEKLFF.

This clone showed up just a few times. The gene calls are TRBV7-2 and TRBJ2-5; tentative D call: TRBD1 (5 bases). The CDR3 runs 12 residues. Looked up from germline, CDR1 is SGHTA and CDR2 is FQGNSA. Trimming left V 5 bases short and J 5 bases short, with 9 bases between. The CDR3, as DNA: TGTGCCAGCAGCAGGGGTTGGGAGACCCAGTACTTC. Protein product: CASSRGWETQYF.

The chain combines TRBV30 with TRBJ2-1; TRBD2 matches 9 bases. The J segment lost 9 bases and the V segment lost 2 bases, leaving 5 bases of the junction unmatched. The CDR3 spans 13 residues. Germline CDR1 GTSNPN, CDR2 SVGIG (reference sequence). The CDR3 nucleotides read TGTGCCTGGAGTATAGCGGGAGACGGTGAGCAGTTCTTC. It translates to CAWSIAGDGEQFF.

The gene calls are TRBV28 and TRBJ2-7, with D perhaps matching TRBD1 (6 bases). The CDR3 length is 15 residues. V was cut by 4 bases and J by 3 bases, with 16 bases left in between. Per germline, CDR1 MDHEN and CDR2 SYDVKM. This CDR3 is CASSSFLGADYEQYF. The CDR3 DNA follows: TGTGCCAGCAGTTCCTTTTTGGGGGCCGACTACGAGCAGTACTTC.

This clone came up a few times. The CDR3 region is CASSEWGQAAEQYF. In DNA form, the CDR3 reads TGTGCCAGCAGTGAATGGGGACAGGCGGCTGAGCAGTACTTC. The rearrangement joins TRBV2 to TRBJ2-7; 8 bases agree with TRBD1. CDR1 is SNHLY, CDR2 FYNNEI, per germline. V shed 2 bases and J 7 bases; nucleotides not matched to a gene: 7. This CDR3 has 14 residues.

The chain employs TRBV19 and TRBJ2-7; the match to TRBD1 covers 9 bases. With 8 bases clipped from V and 6 bases from J, the junction kept 14 bases outside the gene matches. CDR1 LNHDA and CDR2 SQIVND come from the germline V gene (reference sequence). The CDR3 length is 15 residues. In DNA, the CDR3 is TGTGCCAGTCACTCTTCCGGGACAGGGTCCGCCGAGCAGTACTTC. Its translation is CASHSSGTGSAEQYF.

CDR3 in DNA: TGTGCCAGCTCACCAGACCAGGGGGCTAACTATGGCTACACCTTC. Translating it yields CASSPDQGANYGYTF. V gene TRBV18 combines with J gene TRBJ1-2, with 7 bases identical to TRBD1. With 2 bases clipped from V and 0 bases from J, the junction kept 3 bases outside the gene matches. This CDR3 spans 15 amino acids. Germline assignment: CDR1 KGHSH and CDR2 LQKENI.

The chain has TRBV6-5 and TRBJ1-4; TRBD1 is a possible D gene (6 bases). The CDR3 extends over 16 amino acids. Looked up from germline, CDR1 is MNHEY and CDR2 is SVGAGI. Deletions cut 0 bases from V and 4 bases from J, with 12 bases between. The CDR3: CASSYSMGAVNEKLFF. The CDR3 DNA follows: TGTGCCAGCAGTTACTCGATGGGGGCGGTTAATGAAAAACTGTTTTTT.

This clone has just a few counts. Within the sample, other DNA sequences also encode this same CDR3. This chain connects TRBV30 to TRBJ1-3, with unresolved D. The germline V gene encodes CDR1 GTSNPN and CDR2 SVGIG (reference sequence). CDR3 length: 11 residues. Trimming removed 2 bases from V and 7 bases from J, with 6 bases in between. The CDR3 sequence: CAWSTGNTIYF. In DNA form, the CDR3 reads TGTGCCTGGAGTACGGGGAACACCATATATTTT.

This clone was counted only a few times. The chain joins TRBV30 to TRBJ2-2; D is unclear. Looked up from germline, CDR1 is GTSNPN and CDR2 is SVGIG (reference sequence). CDR3 length: 13 residues. The V end was cut by 4 bases, the J end by 5 bases, with 11 bases between. In DNA, the CDR3 is TGTGCCTGGACCTCCCTAGTAACCGGGGAGCTGTTTTTT. It specifies CAWTSLVTGELFF.

This clone was observed a handful of times. The chain is built from TRBV13 and TRBJ2-5; 8 bases agree with TRBD2. V shed 5 bases, J shed 1 base, and the junction held 6 bases outside the gene matches. Germline V lookup: CDR1 PRHDT, CDR2 FYEKMQ (reference sequence). CDR3 size: 15 residues. The CDR3 region is CASSIYGRGQETQYF. CDR3 bases: TGTGCCAGCAGCATCTACGGGAGGGGCCAAGAGACCCAGTACTTC.